Following are 29 T cell receptor beta chains from one sample sequenced in a study of T cell repertoires in cytomegalovirus infection. Each CDR3 protein gets one entry after TCRdb re-called the reads with MiXCR. The data contain hundreds of thousands of distinct CDR3 sequences, roughly a third of them singletons. The sequencing input was PBMCs. Receptors were obtained from a human donor in good health (CMV status not recorded). Some clones in this sample may be carry-over from other donors' samples.

This clonotype was seen only a few times. The chain combines TRBV28 with TRBJ2-7; 8 nucleotides line up with TRBD1. J lost 5 bases, V lost 4 bases, and 10 bases had no gene match. The CDR3 covers 15 residues. The V gene's germline CDR1 is MDHEN and CDR2 SYDVKM. Here the CDR3 DNA reads TGTGCCAGCAGTTCATTAGGACAGGGAGAGAACGAGCAGTACTTC. It encodes CASSSLGQGENEQYF.

V is TRBV28 and J is TRBJ2-3; D is unclear. Trimming removed 3 bases from V and 0 bases from J, with 7 bases in between. In germline, CDR1 is MDHEN, CDR2 SYDVKM. The CDR3 runs 14 residues. The CDR3 loop is CASSLRRSTDTQYF. The CDR3 coding sequence is TGTGCCAGCAGTTTGAGGCGTAGCACAGATACGCAGTATTTT.

The CDR3 DNA reads TGTGCCAGCAGTTTATCTGGGCGGGGAGTCGGCACTGAAGCTTTCTTT. It translates to CASSLSGRGVGTEAFF. V is TRBV27 and J is TRBJ1-1; no firm D call. V lost 0 bases and J lost 4, with 15 bases in between. The germline V gene encodes CDR1 MNHEY and CDR2 SMNVEV (reference sequence). The CDR3 length is 16 residues.

The sample holds a few counts of this clonotype. This rearrangement joins TRBV12-5 to TRBJ2-1; 9 positions match TRBD1. V dropped 2 bases and J dropped 7; count of bases not matched to a gene: 3. This CDR3 is built from 14 residues. CDR1 LGHNT and CDR2 FRNRAP come from the germline V gene. The CDR3 DNA is TGTGCTAGTGGTTTGCTCGACAGGGGGAATGAGCAGTTCTTC. Amino acids: CASGLLDRGNEQFF.

This clonotype was seen only once. The chain carries TRBV7-3 and TRBJ1-2; 12 nucleotides line up with TRBD1. V shed 0 bases and J 1 base; nucleotides not matched to a gene: 6. The CDR3 is made up of 18 amino acids. Germline-derived CDR1 and CDR2 are SGHTA and FQGTGA. CDR3 sequence (DNA): TGTGCCAGCAGCTTAACCCGGGACAGGGGGCTTATTAACTATGGCTACACCTTC. This sequence encodes CASSLTRDRGLINYGYTF. Complete variable domain (other parts from reference TRBV7-3 and TRBJ1-2): GAGVSQTPSNKVTEKGKYVELRCDPISGHTALYWYRQSLGQGPEFLIYFQGTGAADDSGLPNDRFFAVRPEGSVSTLKIQRTERGDSAVYLCASSLTRDRGLINYGYTFGSGTRLTVV.

This clonotype was detected many times. The chain combines TRBV7-8 with TRBJ2-7, with a weak D call TRBD1 (6 bases). Per germline, CDR1 SGHVS and CDR2 FQNEAQ. The CDR3 consists of 13 residues. The V end lost 5 bases, the J end lost 5 bases, and 13 bases lay between the germline ends. The CDR3 DNA is TGTGCCAGCAGCGCACCTGAGGGGGACGAGCAGTACTTC. Its protein is CASSAPEGDEQYF.

This clonotype was seen repeatedly, ten times or more. The V call is TRBV7-2, the J call TRBJ1-1; D remains ambiguous. The CDR3 runs 11 residues. Germline CDR1 reads SGHTA; CDR2 reads FQGNSA. V dropped 6 bases and J dropped 10 bases, with 12 bases sitting between them. The CDR3 DNA sequence: TGTGCCAGCAGTAAAGACATATCAGCTTTCTTT. Its translation is CASSKDISAFF.

This clonotype was seen a handful of times. CDR3 protein: CASSQVEAGGEQFF. The CDR3 coding sequence is TGCGCCAGCAGCCAAGTTGAAGCCGGAGGTGAGCAGTTCTTC. The V call is TRBV4-1, the J call TRBJ2-1, with D perhaps matching TRBD2 (5 bases). CDR1 MGHRA and CDR2 YSYEKL come from the germline V gene. The CDR3 loop spans 14 amino acids. V was cut by 1 base and J by 9 bases, with 13 bases left in between.

A single count supports this clonotype. Written as DNA, the CDR3 is TGCAGCGGCCGACAGGGGTTGAGCACTGAAGCTTTCTTT. As protein: CSGRQGLSTEAFF. The chain couples TRBV29-1 to TRBJ1-1; 8 positions agree with TRBD1. This CDR3 has 13 amino acids. Germline loops: CDR1 SQVTM, CDR2 ANQGSEA. Trimming cost V 7 bases and J 4 bases; bases outside gene matches: 8.

The rearrangement joins TRBV28 to TRBJ2-1, with D unclear. The CDR3 loop spans 14 amino acids. Germline V lookup: CDR1 MDHEN, CDR2 SYDVKM. V was shortened by 3 bases and J by 7 bases, with 13 bases between the two germline ends. This CDR3 reads CASSFGALGNEQFF. The CDR3 DNA reads TGTGCCAGCAGTTTTGGCGCCCTCGGTAATGAGCAGTTCTTC.

The chain combines TRBV12-3 or TRBV12-4 with TRBJ2-7; D ambiguous. V lost 1 base to trimming and J lost 6 bases, with 10 bases between them. CDR3 length: 13 amino acids. The CDR3 region is CASSLVGPAEQYF. In nucleotides, the CDR3 is TGTGCCAGCAGTTTAGTAGGCCCCGCCGAGCAGTACTTC.

This clonotype was found a few times. V usage is TRBV6-1 and J usage is TRBJ1-1, with D hard to call. Germline CDR1 is MNHNS and CDR2 is SASEGT. CDR3 size: 15 residues. V was pared by 3 bases and J by 0 bases, with 11 bases between. The CDR3 protein is CASSDSTNMNTEAFF. The DNA of the CDR3 is TGTGCCAGCAGTGACAGCACGAACATGAACACTGAAGCTTTCTTT.

For this clonotype: A read error is possible here, since a much larger clone lies one base away. The J gene is TRBJ1-1, the V gene TRBV7-2; 7 bases fit TRBD1. Unmatched junction bases numbered 11, after V lost 5 bases and J lost 8 bases. This CDR3 has 14 amino acids. Germline-derived CDR1 and CDR2 are SGHTA and FQGNSA. The CDR3 loop reads CASSPGFGTEEAFF. The CDR3 DNA follows: TGTGCCAGCAGCCCAGGATTCGGGACAGAAGAAGCTTTCTTT.

This chain connects TRBV20-1 to TRBJ1-5; 8 nucleotides match TRBD1. Per the germline V gene, CDR1 is DFQATT and CDR2 is SNEGSKA (reference sequence). J lost 5 bases, V lost 0 bases, and 6 bases had no gene match. The CDR3 has 15 amino acids. The DNA for the CDR3 is TGCAGTGCTAGAGAAGGACAGGGAAACCATCAGCCCCAGCATTTT. As protein: CSAREGQGNHQPQHF.

The chain carries TRBV5-1 and TRBJ2-7; D not resolved. Germline V gives CDR1 SGHRS, CDR2 YFSETQ. This CDR3 has 16 residues. V dropped 4 bases and J dropped 0 bases, with 17 bases sitting between them. The CDR3, as DNA: TGCGCCAGCAGCCCGTCCAGGTTGCGGAGCTCCTACGAGCAGTACTTC. Protein: CASSPSRLRSSYEQYF.

To note about this clonotype: The junction does not match germline at one end; this may be a read error. The gene calls are TRBV19 and TRBJ2-4, with unresolved D. The CDR3 length is 13 residues. The germline gives CDR1 LNHDA, CDR2 SQIVND (reference sequence). The CDR3 loop reads CASSLGDKNIHDF. DNA for the CDR3: TGTGCCAGTAGCTTGGGTGACAAAAACATTCATGACTTC.

This clonotype was detected a few times. The chain is built from TRBV4-2 and TRBJ1-5, with no clear D. The CDR3 covers 16 residues. V shed 0 bases and J shed 4 bases, with 13 bases lying between them. The germline V gene encodes CDR1 LGHNA and CDR2 YNFKEQ. CDR3 amino acids: CASSQDGERNNQPQHF. CDR3 nucleotide sequence: TGTGCCAGCAGCCAAGATGGGGAGAGGAATAATCAGCCCCAGCATTTT.

CDR3 in amino acids: CASSFLGEGARETQYF. DNA for the CDR3: TGTGCCAGCAGTTTCCTTGGGGAAGGGGCACGAGAGACCCAGTACTTC. J is TRBJ2-5 and V is TRBV12-3 or TRBV12-4, with a weak D call TRBD1 (5 bases). The V and J ends lost 3 bases and 4 bases respectively, with 18 bases between them. The CDR3 totals 16 residues.

This clonotype is a singleton in its sample. The chain has TRBV12-3 or TRBV12-4 and TRBJ1-6; 7 positions match TRBD1. J lost 9 bases, V lost 6 bases, and 8 bases had no gene match. The length of the CDR3 is 14 residues. The CDR3 nucleotides read TGTGCCAGCAGCGAAGGGACAGTGGGTTCACCCCTCCACTTT. Translated: CASSEGTVGSPLHF.

Written as DNA, the CDR3 is TGTGCCAGCAGTGAAGAAGAAGGCGGGAACACTGAAGCTTTCTTT. Translated, it gives CASSEEEGGNTEAFF. This sequence joins TRBV2 and TRBJ1-1; D unresolved. The germline gives CDR1 SNHLY, CDR2 FYNNEI. The CDR3 is 15 amino acids. V was trimmed by 1 base and J by 1 base, leaving 10 bases between them.

This chain joins TRBV6-5 and TRBJ1-1; D perhaps matches TRBD1 (6 bases). Germline V gives CDR1 MNHEY, CDR2 SVGAGI. The germline V and J ends were trimmed by 5 bases and 9 bases, with 13 bases remaining between them. This CDR3 has 12 amino acids. CDR3 DNA: TGTGCCAGCAGTCAGAGAACAGGGAAAGCTTTCTTT. It specifies CASSQRTGKAFF.

The V and J genes are TRBV7-2 and TRBJ2-5, with D possibly matching TRBD1 (5 bases). The CDR3 runs to 13 residues. V lost 5 bases to trimming and J lost 2 bases, with 9 bases between them. CDR1 is SGHTA, CDR2 FQGNSA, per germline. The CDR3 DNA reads TGTGCCAGCAGCCAGGGTCCTCAAGAGACCCAGTACTTC. Encoded protein: CASSQGPQETQYF.

The sample holds many counts of this clonotype. V usage is TRBV7-2 and J usage is TRBJ1-1, with D possibly TRBD1 on 6 matching bases. V was trimmed by 5 bases and J by 4 bases, leaving 17 bases between them. The length of the CDR3 is 15 residues. CDR1 and CDR2 (germline): SGHTA, FQGNSA. The CDR3 coding sequence is TGTGCCAGCAGCCCCAACCCACAGGGCCGCACTGAAGCTTTCTTT. Translating it yields CASSPNPQGRTEAFF.

Comment on this clonotype: In this CDR3 the conserved last residue, phenylalanine or tryptophan, is missing, so a read error is likely. The chain employs TRBV12-3 or TRBV12-4 and TRBJ1-4, with D unresolved. V gave up 5 bases and J gave up 8 bases, with 12 bases separating them. This CDR3 contains 13 residues. CDR3 coding DNA: TGTGCCAGCAGTCCCCCCGGTAGCGAAAAACTGTTTGTT. Residues: CASSPPGSEKLFV.

As regards this clonotype: An end of the junction differs from the germline gene, which may be a read error. The chain has TRBV6-6 and TRBJ1-4; D remains unclear. The CDR3 consists of 14 residues. Germline V gives CDR1 MNHNY, CDR2 SVGAGI (reference sequence). Here the CDR3 reads CASSASGLWKKMFF. Written as DNA, the CDR3 is TGTGCCAGTTCTGCCTCGGGGTTATGGAAAAAAATGTTTTTT.

The chain combines TRBV10-3 with TRBJ1-1; TRBD1 agrees at 8 bases. V shed 7 bases, J shed 7 bases, and the junction held 8 bases outside the gene matches. Germline CDR1 and CDR2: ENHRY and SYGVKD. The CDR3 has 13 residues. The CDR3 spells CAITRTGLYEAFF. Written as DNA, the CDR3 is TGTGCCATCACTCGGACAGGGCTGTATGAAGCTTTCTTT.

The chain links TRBV7-9 to TRBJ2-1; 13 bases fit TRBD2. V gave up 4 bases and J gave up 8 bases; unmatched junction bases: 8. CDR1 and CDR2 from the germline V gene are SEHNR and FQNEAQ (reference sequence). This CDR3 contains 16 residues. The CDR3 loop reads CASSSRTSGGRDEQFF. The CDR3 DNA follows: TGTGCCAGCAGCTCGCGGACTAGCGGGGGCCGGGATGAGCAGTTCTTC.

This clonotype was detected a few times. The chain combines TRBV4-1 with TRBJ2-7; no reliable D call. The CDR3 consists of 14 residues. CDR1 and CDR2 from the germline V gene are MGHRA and YSYEKL. V was pared by 4 bases and J by 0 bases, with 10 bases between. The CDR3 is CASSPEWDSYEQYF. Written as DNA, the CDR3 is TGCGCCAGCAGCCCAGAGTGGGACTCCTACGAGCAGTACTTC.

This clonotype was seen a few times. The chain couples TRBV7-2 to TRBJ1-6; 8 bases align to TRBD1. After removal of 3 bases from V and 7 bases from J, the junction contained 11 bases not matched to a gene. This CDR3 is built from 17 residues. CDR1 and CDR2 (germline): SGHTA, FQGNSA. This CDR3 is CASSFHPQGASNSPLHF. The CDR3 nucleotides are TGTGCCAGCAGCTTCCACCCTCAGGGGGCGTCGAATTCACCCCTCCACTTT.